These 9 T cell receptor beta chains were sequenced from one sample in a study of human T cells and chemical hapten exposure. Time point here: patch test 1, 2 weeks after DPC sensitization. Documented treatment: therapeutic diphenylcyclopropenone sensitization with weekly scalp DPC. MiXCR, run by TCRdb on the RACE reads, gives a single entry per CDR3 protein. This sample has 80,000 to 100,000 distinct CDR3 sequences, with 9.5% to 15% found just once. This sample comprised whole blood, obtained in connection with sensitization to the hapten diphenylcyclopropenone (DPC). The receptors here all came from a woman aged 40 to 50 with alopecia areata. Some clones in this sample may be carry-over from other donors' samples.

This clonotype showed up just a few times. The V gene is TRBV6-5, the J gene TRBJ1-5; a possible D gene is TRBD1 (6 bases). The V and J ends lost 4 bases and 3 bases respectively, with 10 bases between them. CDR3 size: 14 residues. CDR1 is MNHEY, CDR2 SVGAGI, per germline. The CDR3 is CASSSNRANQPQHF. The CDR3 coding sequence is TGTGCCAGCAGTTCAAACAGGGCCAATCAGCCCCAGCATTTT.

The gene calls are TRBV30 and TRBJ1-1, with 8 bases that match TRBD1. V lost 4 bases to trimming and J lost 11 bases; unmatched junction nucleotides: 6. The CDR3 loop spans 11 amino acids. Per the germline V gene, CDR1 is GTSNPN and CDR2 is SVGIG (reference sequence). In nucleotides, the CDR3 is TGTGCCTGGATAGAGGGGGACAGGGCTTTCTTT. Protein: CAWIEGDRAFF.

This clonotype turned up a few times. The CDR3 sequence is CASRRATNEKLFF. As DNA, the CDR3 is TGTGCCAGCAGACGTGCAACTAATGAAAAACTGTTTTTT. The rearrangement uses TRBV7-2 and TRBJ1-4; D call uncertain. Between the trimmed V and J ends, which lost 6 bases and 0 bases, there was a span of 5 bases. The CDR3 sequence is 13 residues long. Germline CDR1 and CDR2: SGHTA and FQGNSA.

The chain uses TRBV5-4 and TRBJ2-3, with D maybe TRBD2 (5 bases). CDR1 is SGHNT, CDR2 YYREEE, per germline (reference sequence). The V and J ends lost 5 bases and 0 bases respectively, with 10 bases between them. There are 14 residues in the CDR3. The CDR3 DNA is TGTGCCAGCAGAGATGGGAGCAGCACAGATACGCAGTATTTT. Encoded protein: CASRDGSSTDTQYF.

This clonotype was observed many times. The V call is TRBV6-6, the J call TRBJ2-2; D is possibly TRBD2 (6 bases). The CDR3 loop spans 15 amino acids. Deletions cut 5 bases from V and 5 bases from J, with 15 bases between. Germline V lookup: CDR1 MNHNY, CDR2 SVGAGI (reference sequence). CDR3 sequence: CASSPGGVETGELFF. The DNA of the CDR3 is TGTGCCAGCAGTCCCGGGGGAGTAGAGACCGGGGAGCTGTTTTTT.

The J gene is TRBJ2-1, the V gene TRBV7-2; D remains unclear. Looked up from germline, CDR1 is SGHTA and CDR2 is FQGNSA. V was trimmed by 1 base and J by 6 bases, leaving 10 bases between them. The CDR3 is made up of 14 amino acids. The CDR3 spells CASSLVAGRNEQFF. In nucleotides, the CDR3 is TGTGCCAGCAGCTTAGTGGCTGGCCGCAATGAGCAGTTCTTC.

This clonotype was found many times. V is TRBV7-8 and J is TRBJ2-6; D remains unclear. Between the trimmed V and J ends, which lost 7 bases and 4 bases, there was a span of 8 bases. This CDR3 spans 13 amino acids. Germline-derived CDR1 and CDR2 are SGHVS and FQNEAQ. The CDR3 region is CASTLAGANVLTF. The CDR3 DNA follows: TGTGCCAGCACCCTCGCCGGGGCCAACGTCCTGACTTTC.

This clonotype was seen repeatedly, ten times or more. This chain links TRBV12-3 or TRBV12-4 with TRBJ2-1, with D perhaps TRBD2 (6 bases). V shed 7 bases and J shed 4 bases, with 20 bases lying between them. The CDR3 is made up of 16 amino acids. DNA for the CDR3: TGTGCCAGCACCCAGATGGGGGGTAGGACTTACAATGAGCAGTTCTTC. Translated: CASTQMGGRTYNEQFF.

This clonotype occurred a few times. This rearrangement joins TRBV27 to TRBJ2-2, with D perhaps being TRBD1 or TRBD2 (5 bases each). In germline, CDR1 is MNHEY, CDR2 SMNVEV (reference sequence). Deletions cut 3 bases from V and 6 bases from J, with 11 bases between. The CDR3 spans 14 residues. The CDR3 reads CASSFLRGAGELFF. In DNA, the CDR3 is TGTGCCAGCAGTTTTCTAAGGGGAGCCGGGGAGCTGTTTTTT.